This T cell receptor (beta chain) was retrieved from a study of regulatory T cells in long-lasting Graves disease. Study conclusions and caveats: Peripheral blood was the sole material, not thyroid tissue.

Germline CDR1 and CDR2: SGHVS and FQNEAQ. The length of the CDR3 is 17 residues. The V gene lost 2 bases and the J gene lost 0 bases, with 14 bases spanning the gap. This clonotype was found many times. What it recognizes is unknown. Time point indicated: newly diagnosed GD, antithyroid drugs for less than 3 months. Scientists built the TCR library using RNA that was extracted from PBMCs. Both iRepertoire HTBI primers and Arm-PCR of CDR3 regions were used to build the TCR beta libraries. TCRdb redid the calling of the multiplex PCR reads with MiXCR, one entry per CDR3 protein. The table records 400,000 to 450,000 distinct CDR3 sequences, 16% of them present only once. This same sample was also part of a study on T cells in Graves' hyperthyroidism and ophthalmopathy. That source notes: RT-PCR in the first round (using the HTBI primer set) targeted the TCR CDR3.

The input for sequencing was peripheral blood mononuclear cells (PBMCs), taken at new diagnosis, from a patient treated with antithyroid drugs. J is TRBJ1-5 and V is TRBV7-8; D may be TRBD1 (6 bases). This receptor was taken from a woman younger than 45 with Graves disease. The DNA for the CDR3 is TGTGCCAGCAGCTTACGGCCCCAGGACAGTAGCAATCAGCCCCAGCATTTT. It encodes CASSLRPQDSSNQPQHF.